This T cell receptor (beta chain) was recovered during a study of cytotoxic CD8 clonotypes in ibrutinib-treated CLL. General study results and limits: Age-matched healthy donor levels were exceeded by baseline clonality, which tracked circulating CD8+ T-cell counts.

The CDR3 is 15 residues long. Germline CDR1 is SGHTA and CDR2 is FQGNSA. Trimming removed 1 base at V and 3 bases at J, with 13 bases between. With regard to this clone: Its antigen remains unidentified.

Sequenced by immunoSEQ multiplex PCR; TCRdb stores in-frame clones only, minus some. The sample lists around 60,000 clones, about three quarters seen once, with 35% to 55% in the top ten. This receptor was obtained from a human donor with chronic lymphocytic leukemia. This material consisted of PBMCs, taken after 12 months of ibrutinib treatment. The chain couples TRBV7-2 to TRBJ2-7; perhaps D is TRBD1 or TRBD2 (6 bases each). CDR3 DNA sequence: TGTGCCAGCAGCTTAGAAGGGGGGACCAACTACGAGCAGTACTTC. Translated, it gives CASSLEGGTNYEQYF. Supplemented by reference TRBV7-2 and TRBJ2-7, the full variable domain reads GAGVSQSPSNKVTEKGKDVELRCDPISGHTALYWYRQSLGQGLEFLIYFQGNSAPDKSGLPSDRFSAERTGGSVSTLTIQRTQQEDSAVYLCASSLEGGTNYEQYFGPGTRLTVT.